The clone carrying this T cell receptor beta chain appeared a few times. Antigen unknown. PCR amplification relied on 60 Vbeta primers (plus 13 Jbeta primers). Repertoires were generated with immunoSEQ multiplex PCR, while TCRdb's copy carries only in-frame clones and drops some. The sample includes approximately 150,000 clones, roughly 84% seen only once; the top ten take 0.8% to 1.3%. The sample is drawn from a study of cytomegalovirus exposure and HLA in healthy donors. Overall study findings and caveats: There were some public TCRs occurring in many donors, but most TCR sequences were rare.

Donors in the study were healthy people who gave bone marrow. The sample taken for sequencing was PBMCs. This clonotype originated in a man younger than 45 in good health and CMV-seronegative.

CDR3 nucleotide sequence: TGCAGCGTTGAAGATCTGGCGGGGGGTTTGGATGAGCAGTTCTTC. Protein: CSVEDLAGGLDEQFF. The V and J genes are TRBV29-1 and TRBJ2-1, with 8 bases that match TRBD2. Trimming at V came to 0 bases and at J to 8 bases, leaving 9 bases not matched to a gene. This CDR3 contains 15 residues. Germline CDR1 is SQVTM and CDR2 is ANQGSEA.